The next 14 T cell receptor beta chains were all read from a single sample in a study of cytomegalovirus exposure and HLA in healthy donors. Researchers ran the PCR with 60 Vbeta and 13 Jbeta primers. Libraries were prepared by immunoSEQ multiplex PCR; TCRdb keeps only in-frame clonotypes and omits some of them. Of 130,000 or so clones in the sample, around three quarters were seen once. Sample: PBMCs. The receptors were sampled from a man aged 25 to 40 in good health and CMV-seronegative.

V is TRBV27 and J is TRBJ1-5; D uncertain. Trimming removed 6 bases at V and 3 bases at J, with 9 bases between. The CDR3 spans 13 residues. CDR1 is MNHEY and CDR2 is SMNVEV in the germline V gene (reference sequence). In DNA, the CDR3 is TGTGCCAGCAGGGTCGGTTACAATCAGCCCCAGCATTTT. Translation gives CASRVGYNQPQHF.

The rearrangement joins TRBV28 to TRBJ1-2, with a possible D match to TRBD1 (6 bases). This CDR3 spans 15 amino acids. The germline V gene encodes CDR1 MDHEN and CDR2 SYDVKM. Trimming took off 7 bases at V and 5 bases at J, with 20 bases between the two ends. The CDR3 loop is CASKGELDSRYGYTF. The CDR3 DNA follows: TGTGCCAGCAAGGGTGAATTGGACAGCCGATATGGCTACACCTTC.

Here the CDR3 reads CASSERDWKYEQYF. Written as DNA, the CDR3 is TGTGCCAGCAGTGAGAGGGACTGGAAATACGAGCAGTACTTC. The V and J genes are TRBV6-4 and TRBJ2-7, with D perhaps TRBD2 (6 bases). This CDR3 contains 14 residues. V lost 3 bases and J lost 4, with 13 bases in between. Germline CDR1 and CDR2: MRHNA and SNTAGT.

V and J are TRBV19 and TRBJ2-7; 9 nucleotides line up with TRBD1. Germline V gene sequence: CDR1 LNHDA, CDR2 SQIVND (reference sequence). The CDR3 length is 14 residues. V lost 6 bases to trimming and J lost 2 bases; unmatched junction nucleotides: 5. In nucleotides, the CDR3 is TGTGCCAGTAGAGCAGACAGGGGGACCTACGAGCAGTACTTC. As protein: CASRADRGTYEQYF.

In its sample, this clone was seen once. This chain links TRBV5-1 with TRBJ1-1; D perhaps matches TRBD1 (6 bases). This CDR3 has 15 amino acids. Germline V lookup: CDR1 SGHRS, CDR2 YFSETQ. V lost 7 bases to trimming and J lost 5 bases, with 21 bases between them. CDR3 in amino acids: CASGGQSGGGTEAFF. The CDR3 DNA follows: TGCGCCAGCGGCGGGCAGTCGGGAGGGGGGACTGAAGCTTTCTTT.

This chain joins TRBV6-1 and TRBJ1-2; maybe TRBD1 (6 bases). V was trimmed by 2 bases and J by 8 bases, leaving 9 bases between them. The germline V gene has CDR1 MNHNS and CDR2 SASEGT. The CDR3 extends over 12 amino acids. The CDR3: CASSEWGRGYTF. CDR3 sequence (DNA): TGTGCCAGCAGTGAATGGGGGCGAGGCTACACCTTC.

The DNA for the CDR3 is TGTGCCAGCAGCCTCAATCCGGGACAAAAAAACTACGAGCAGTACTTC. Protein product: CASSLNPGQKNYEQYF. The chain couples TRBV4-2 to TRBJ2-7; D is perhaps TRBD1 (6 bases). CDR3 size: 16 residues. Germline values: CDR1 LGHNA, CDR2 YNFKEQ. Trimming took 4 bases from V and 3 from J, leaving 19 bases between them.

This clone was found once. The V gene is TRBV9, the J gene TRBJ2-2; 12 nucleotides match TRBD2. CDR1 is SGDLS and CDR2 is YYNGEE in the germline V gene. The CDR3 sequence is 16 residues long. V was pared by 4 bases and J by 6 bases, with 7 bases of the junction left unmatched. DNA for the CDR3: TGTGCCAGCAGCCCATGGACTAGCGGGATGGCCGGGGAGCTGTTTTTT. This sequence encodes CASSPWTSGMAGELFF. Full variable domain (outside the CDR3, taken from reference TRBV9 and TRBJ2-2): DSGVTQTPKHLITATGQRVTLRCSPRSGDLSVYWYQQSLDQGLQFLIQYYNGEERAKGNILERFSAQQFPDLHSELNLSSLELGDSALYFCASSPWTSGMAGELFFGEGSRLTVL.

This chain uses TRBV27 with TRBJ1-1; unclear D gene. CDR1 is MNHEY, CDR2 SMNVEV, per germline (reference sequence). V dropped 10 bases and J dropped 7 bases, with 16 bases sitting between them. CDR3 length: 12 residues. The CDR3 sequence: CATLRGAGEAFF. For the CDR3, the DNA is TGTGCCACCTTACGGGGAGCGGGTGAAGCTTTCTTT.

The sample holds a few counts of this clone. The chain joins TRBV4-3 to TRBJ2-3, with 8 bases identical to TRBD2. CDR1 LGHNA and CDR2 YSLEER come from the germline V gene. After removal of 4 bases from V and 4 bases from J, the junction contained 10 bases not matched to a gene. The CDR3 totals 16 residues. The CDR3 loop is CASSPRGTSGSDTQYF. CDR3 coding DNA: TGCGCCAGCAGCCCAAGGGGAACTAGCGGCTCAGATACGCAGTATTTT.

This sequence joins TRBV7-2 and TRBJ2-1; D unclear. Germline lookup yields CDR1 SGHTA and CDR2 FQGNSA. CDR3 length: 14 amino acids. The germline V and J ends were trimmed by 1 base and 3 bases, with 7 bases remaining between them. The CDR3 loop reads CASSLGRSYNEQFF. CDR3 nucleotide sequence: TGTGCCAGCAGCTTAGGACGGAGCTACAATGAGCAGTTCTTC.

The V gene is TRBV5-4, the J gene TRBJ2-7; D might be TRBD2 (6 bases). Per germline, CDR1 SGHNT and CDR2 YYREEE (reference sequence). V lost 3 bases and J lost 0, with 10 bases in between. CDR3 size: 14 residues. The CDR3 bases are TGTGCCAGCAGCTCCCTGGGAGGCTCCTACGAGCAGTACTTC. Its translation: CASSSLGGSYEQYF.

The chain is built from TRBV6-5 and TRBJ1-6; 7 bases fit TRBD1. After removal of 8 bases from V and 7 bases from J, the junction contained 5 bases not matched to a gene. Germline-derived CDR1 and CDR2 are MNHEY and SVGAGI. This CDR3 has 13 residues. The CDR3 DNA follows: TGTGCCAGCTCCGGGACAGACAATTCACCCCTCCACTTT. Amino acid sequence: CASSGTDNSPLHF.

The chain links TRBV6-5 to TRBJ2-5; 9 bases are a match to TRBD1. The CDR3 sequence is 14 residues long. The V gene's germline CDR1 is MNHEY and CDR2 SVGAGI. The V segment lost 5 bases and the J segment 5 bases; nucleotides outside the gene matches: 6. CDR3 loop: CASSRDRVRETQYF. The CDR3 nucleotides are TGTGCCAGCAGTAGGGACAGGGTACGGGAGACCCAGTACTTC.